This T cell receptor beta chain emerged from a study of cytomegalovirus exposure and HLA in healthy donors. Primers for the PCR totalled 60 Vbeta and 13 Jbeta. Sequencing was performed with immunoSEQ multiplex PCR; in TCRdb, only in-frame clones are kept and a portion is missing. The repertoire holds about 150,000 clones, with approximately 9% as singletons. Findings and caveats of the study: In a later analysis, specific HLA alleles were associated with more than 15,000 TCR beta sequences at a 0.05 false discovery rate. The listing of roughly 160 TCR beta chains classed them as cytomegalovirus-associated.

The CDR3 contains 16 residues. With V trimmed by 3 bases and J by 1 base, 4 bases remained unmatched. CDR1 is KGHSH, CDR2 LQKENI, per germline. Points on this clone: Its specificity is unknown.

What was sequenced was PBMCs. The chain is built from TRBV18 and TRBJ2-2; 8 nucleotides agree with TRBD2. The receptor was isolated from a woman in her 40s in good health and CMV-seropositive. CDR3 sequence reads: CASSPLLAENTGELFF. CDR3 DNA: TGTGCCAGCTCACCCCTACTAGCGGAGAACACCGGGGAGCTGTTTTTT.